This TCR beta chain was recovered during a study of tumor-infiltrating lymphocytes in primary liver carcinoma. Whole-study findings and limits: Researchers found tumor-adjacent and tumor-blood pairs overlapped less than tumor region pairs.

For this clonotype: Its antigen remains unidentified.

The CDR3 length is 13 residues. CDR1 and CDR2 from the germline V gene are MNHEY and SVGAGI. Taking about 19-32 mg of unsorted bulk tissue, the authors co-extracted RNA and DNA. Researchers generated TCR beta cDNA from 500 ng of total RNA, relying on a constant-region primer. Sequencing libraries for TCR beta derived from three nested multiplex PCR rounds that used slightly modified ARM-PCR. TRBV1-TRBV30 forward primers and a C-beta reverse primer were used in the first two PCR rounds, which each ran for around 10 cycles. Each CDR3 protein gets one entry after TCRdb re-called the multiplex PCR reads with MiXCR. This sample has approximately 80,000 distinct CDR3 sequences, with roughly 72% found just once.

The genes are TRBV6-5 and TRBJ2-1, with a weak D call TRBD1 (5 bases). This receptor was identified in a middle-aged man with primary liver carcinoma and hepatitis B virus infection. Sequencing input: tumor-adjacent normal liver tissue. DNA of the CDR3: TGTACCAACAGTTACAAGTCAGGGTTTGAGCAGTTCTTC. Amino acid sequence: CTNSYKSGFEQFF.